Listed here is a single T cell receptor (beta chain). This sample is part of a study of cytomegalovirus exposure and HLA in healthy donors. The germline V and J ends were trimmed by 0 bases and 2 bases, with 9 bases remaining between them. This CDR3 is built from 15 residues. Germline V gives CDR1 SGHRS, CDR2 YFSETQ. 13 Jbeta primers and 60 Vbeta primers were used for the PCR. Authors' data handling: Some 11 million of the 60 million to 80 million unique TCR beta chains counted in a later analysis were shared. Generated by immunoSEQ multiplex PCR, the TCRdb table keeps only in-frame clones and is missing some. The V and J calls and clone size were taken over from that table, and D and trimming were inferred from the DNA. The table shows 160,000 or so clones, with around 70% occurring only once.

The J gene is TRBJ1-3, the V gene TRBV5-1, with D possibly matching TRBD1 (6 bases). Sequenced: PBMCs. This sequence originates from a man between 18 and 35 years old in good health and CMV-seropositive. CDR3 nucleotide sequence: TGCGCCAGCAGCTTGGAACAGGGAACTGGAAACACCATATATTTT. Its translation: CASSLEQGTGNTIYF.